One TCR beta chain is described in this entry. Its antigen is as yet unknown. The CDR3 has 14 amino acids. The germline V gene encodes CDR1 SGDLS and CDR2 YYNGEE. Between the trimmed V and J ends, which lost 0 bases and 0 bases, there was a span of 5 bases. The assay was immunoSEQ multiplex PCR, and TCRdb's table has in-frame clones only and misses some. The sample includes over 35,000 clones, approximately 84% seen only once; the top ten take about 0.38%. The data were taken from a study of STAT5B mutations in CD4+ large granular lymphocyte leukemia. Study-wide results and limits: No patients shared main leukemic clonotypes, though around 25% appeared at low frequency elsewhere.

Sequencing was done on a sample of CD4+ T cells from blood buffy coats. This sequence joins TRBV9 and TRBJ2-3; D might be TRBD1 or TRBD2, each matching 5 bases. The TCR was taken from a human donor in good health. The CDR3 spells CASSVGDSTDTQYF. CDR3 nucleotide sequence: TGTGCCAGCAGCGTAGGGGACAGCACAGATACGCAGTATTTT. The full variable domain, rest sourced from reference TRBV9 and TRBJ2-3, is DSGVTQTPKHLITATGQRVTLRCSPRSGDLSVYWYQQSLDQGLQFLIQYYNGEERAKGNILERFSAQQFPDLHSELNLSSLELGDSALYFCASSVGDSTDTQYFGPGTRLTVL.